Following are 14 T cell receptor beta chains from one sample sequenced in a study of T-cell memory formation after mild COVID-19. TCRdb independently ran MiXCR on the 5' RACE reads; one entry per CDR3 protein. Of about 150,000 distinct CDR3 sequences in the sample, about 19% were seen once. The specimen was PBMCs or a T cell subset sorted from them (not recorded which). These receptors came from an adult woman who had mild COVID-19 (a few samples of this study predate the infection). Cell type and time point are not known.

This clonotype has a handful of counts. This chain uses TRBV12-3 or TRBV12-4 with TRBJ2-1, with 12 bases identical to TRBD2. The V gene end was trimmed by 3 bases and the J gene end by 10 bases; junction bases not matched to a gene: 10. This CDR3 comprises 16 residues. CDR3 amino acids: CASSFSSASGRAEQFF. The CDR3 nucleotides read TGTGCCAGCAGTTTTTCCTCGGCTAGCGGGAGGGCCGAGCAGTTCTTC.

This clonotype has at least ten counts. The chain has TRBV5-1 and TRBJ2-7, with 8 bases identical to TRBD2. Germline trimming cut 4 bases from V and 7 bases from J; bases unmatched to any gene: 7. The V gene's germline CDR1 is SGHRS and CDR2 YFSETQ. The CDR3 consists of 13 residues. The CDR3 DNA is TGCGCCAGCAGCGGGGGACTAGTTGAGGAGCAGTACTTC. Its translation is CASSGGLVEEQYF.

The V gene is TRBV7-3, the J gene TRBJ2-3; TRBD2 matches 7 bases. CDR1 is SGHTA, CDR2 FQGTGA, per germline. Losses at the gene ends were 5 bases for V and 4 bases for J; bases not matched to a gene: 21. The CDR3 extends over 19 amino acids. The CDR3: CASSQHPGLAESNADTQYF. The CDR3 nucleotides read TGTGCCAGCAGCCAGCATCCTGGGCTAGCGGAGTCTAATGCAGATACGCAGTATTTT.

V is TRBV20-1 and J is TRBJ2-6; 7 bases line up with TRBD1. The V gene end was trimmed by 1 base and the J gene end by 4 bases; junction bases not matched to a gene: 7. Germline assignment: CDR1 DFQATT and CDR2 SNEGSKA (reference sequence). The CDR3 contains 16 residues. DNA of the CDR3: TGCAGTGCTAGAGGCACAGGGGTGGCAGGGGCCAACGTCCTGACTTTC. Translated, it gives CSARGTGVAGANVLTF.

The chain employs TRBV30 and TRBJ2-1; D is undetermined. V was shortened by 0 bases and J by 7 bases, with 13 bases between the two germline ends. The CDR3 is 14 amino acids. The germline gives CDR1 GTSNPN, CDR2 SVGIG (reference sequence). As DNA, the CDR3 is TGTGCCTGGAGTGTAACGAGTGTCGGGAATGAGCAGTTCTTC. Its translation is CAWSVTSVGNEQFF. Supplemented by reference TRBV30 and TRBJ2-1, the full variable domain reads SQTIHQWPATLVQPVGSPLSLECTVEGTSNPNLYWYRQAAGRGLQLLFYSVGIGQISSEVPQNLSASRPQDRQFILSSKKLLLSDSGFYLCAWSVTSVGNEQFFGPGTRLTVL.

The chain has TRBV6-6 and TRBJ2-3; possible D gene TRBD2, 5 bases. V was trimmed by 6 bases and J by 7 bases, leaving 14 bases between them. Germline CDR1 is MNHNY and CDR2 is SVGAGI (reference sequence). The CDR3 extends over 13 amino acids. CDR3 in amino acids: CASSGGGTYTQYF. The CDR3 DNA reads TGTGCCAGCAGCGGCGGAGGCACCTATACGCAGTATTTT.

The chain uses TRBV7-3 and TRBJ2-7; 9 nucleotides agree with TRBD2. The CDR3 covers 16 residues. The V gene's germline CDR1 is SGHTA and CDR2 FQGTGA. With V trimmed by 3 bases and J by 4 bases, 10 bases remained unmatched. The CDR3 loop reads CASSFSSSGGRYEQYF. For the CDR3, the DNA is TGTGCCAGCAGCTTCTCGTCGAGCGGGGGGAGGTACGAGCAGTACTTC.

This clonotype was observed a handful of times. This chain joins TRBV7-3 and TRBJ2-1, with 9 bases matching TRBD1. V was clipped by 2 bases and J by 5 bases; unmatched bases: 16. The CDR3 is 19 amino acids. CDR1 is SGHTA and CDR2 is FQGTGA in the germline V gene. The CDR3 DNA follows: TGTGCCAGCAGCTTAGTCGGAAAAGCTGCCGGGACAGGGAACAATGAGCAGTTCTTC. Translation gives CASSLVGKAAGTGNNEQFF.

The chain combines TRBV5-1 with TRBJ2-7; 7 positions match TRBD1. V gave up 4 bases and J gave up 1 base; unmatched junction bases: 8. This CDR3 contains 15 residues. CDR1 is SGHRS and CDR2 is YFSETQ in the germline V gene. CDR3 in amino acids: CASSPTGQSSYEQYF. In nucleotides, the CDR3 is TGCGCCAGCAGCCCTACGGGACAGTCGTCCTACGAGCAGTACTTC.

This clonotype occurred a few times. The chain has TRBV5-4 and TRBJ1-6, with D hard to call. V lost 5 bases to trimming and J lost 9 bases, with 15 bases between them. CDR1 is SGHNT, CDR2 YYREEE, per germline (reference sequence). CDR3 length equals 14 residues. This CDR3 reads CASRRTPSGSPLHF. The CDR3 DNA reads as TGTGCCAGCAGACGAACCCCTTCGGGTTCACCCCTCCACTTT. The complete variable domain, with remaining parts taken from reference TRBV5-4 and TRBJ1-6, reads ETGVTQSPTHLIKTRGQQVTLRCSSQSGHNTVSWYQQALGQGPQFIFQYYREEENGRGNFPPRFSGLQFPNYSSELNVNALELDDSALYLCASRRTPSGSPLHFGNGTRLTVT.

The J gene is TRBJ2-5, the V gene TRBV7-9; 13 positions agree with TRBD2. The CDR3 runs 15 residues. Looked up from germline, CDR1 is SEHNR and CDR2 is FQNEAQ (reference sequence). The ends lost 6 bases at V and 5 bases at J; junction bases unmatched: 6. CDR3 amino acids: CASRLLAGGPETQYF. CDR3 in DNA: TGTGCCAGCAGGCTACTAGCGGGAGGGCCGGAGACCCAGTACTTC.

This chain connects TRBV29-1 to TRBJ1-5; D possibly corresponds to TRBD1 (6 bases). V lost 3 bases and J 4 bases, leaving 10 bases between the germline ends. The CDR3 has 13 amino acids. The germline V gene encodes CDR1 SQVTM and CDR2 ANQGSEA. The DNA of the CDR3 is TGCAGCGTTGAGGCAGGGGTTAATCAGCCCCAGCATTTT. Translating gives CSVEAGVNQPQHF.

V gene TRBV2 combines with J gene TRBJ2-5; TRBD2 is a possible D gene (6 bases). This CDR3 is built from 12 residues. V lost 8 bases, J lost 8 bases, and 15 bases lay in between. CDR1 is SNHLY, CDR2 FYNNEI, per germline. CDR3 nucleotides: TGTGCCAGCGTAGGAGGGGACTCCACCCAGTACTTC. Residues: CASVGGDSTQYF.

This clonotype has more than one count but fewer than ten. This chain links TRBV5-1 with TRBJ2-1, with 9 nucleotides matching TRBD2. The CDR3 runs 16 residues. Per the germline V gene, CDR1 is SGHRS and CDR2 is YFSETQ. V lost 1 base to trimming and J lost 9 bases; unmatched junction nucleotides: 11. The CDR3 DNA follows: TGCGCCAGCAGCTTGTATGCGGGAGGGCCGTCTGGTGAGCAGTTCTTC. Its translation: CASSLYAGGPSGEQFF. The variable domain in full, completed from reference TRBV5-1 and TRBJ2-1, reads KAGVTQTPRYLIKTRGQQVTLSCSPISGHRSVSWYQQTPGQGLQFLFEYFSETQRNKGNFPGRFSGRQFSNSRSEMNVSTLELGDSALYLCASSLYAGGPSGEQFFGPGTRLTVL.